These 31 T cell receptor beta chains were sequenced from one sample in a study of post-analysis software for immune sequencing data. Study-level findings and limits: TRBV5-6, TRBV5-1 and TRBV20-1 were among several TRBV segments more frequent in patients than controls.

No antigens are known for them. TCR beta cDNA libraries had unique molecular identifiers. TCRdb reanalysed the PCR reads using MiXCR and keeps one entry per CDR3 protein. The repertoire holds 350,000 to 450,000 distinct CDR3 sequences, with 39% as singletons. The sequenced material came from blood. These receptors were taken from a girl aged 2 to 9 with multiple sclerosis.

The rearrangement links TRBV20-1 to TRBJ2-5; D is perhaps TRBD1 or TRBD2 (5 bases each). The closer fit of TRBJ2-7 to the DNA end suggests the J call may be wrong. The CDR3 covers 16 residues. The germline V gene encodes CDR1 DFQATT and CDR2 SNEGSKA (reference sequence). For the CDR3, the DNA is TGCAGTGCTAGAGCATCGATAGTCGGGGCGTCCTACGAGCAGTACTTC. The encoded protein is CSARASIVGASYEQYF.

The chain has TRBV18 and TRBJ1-5, with D unclear. The germline V and J ends were trimmed by 6 bases and 10 bases, with 16 bases remaining between them. CDR1 and CDR2 (germline): KGHSH, LQKENI. The CDR3 loop spans 13 amino acids. The CDR3 region is CASSLDRKGPQHF. In nucleotides, the CDR3 is TGTGCCAGCTCGCTAGACCGAAAAGGTCCCCAGCATTTT.

V and J are TRBV15 and TRBJ1-4, with 7 positions matching TRBD1. The CDR3 is made up of 13 amino acids. Germline CDR1 and CDR2: LNHNV and YYDKDF (reference sequence). Trimming at V came to 6 bases and at J to 6 bases, leaving 4 bases not matched to a gene. CDR3 nucleotides: TGTGCCACCAGGGGGACAGAGTATGAAAAACTGTTTTTT. This encodes CATRGTEYEKLFF.

The CDR3 loop is CASTTGEETYEQYF. In DNA, the CDR3 is TGCGCCAGCACTACAGGGGAAGAGACCTACGAGCAGTACTTC. The V call is TRBV5-1, the J call TRBJ2-7; 7 positions match TRBD1. Germline-derived CDR1 and CDR2 are SGHRS and YFSETQ. V shed 6 bases, J shed 2 bases, and the junction held 8 bases outside the gene matches. The CDR3 loop spans 14 amino acids.

This rearrangement joins TRBV5-1 to TRBJ1-1, with TRBD1 matching over 7 bases. With V trimmed by 1 base and J by 2 bases, 5 bases remained unmatched. The germline gives CDR1 SGHRS, CDR2 YFSETQ. The CDR3 sequence is 15 residues long. The CDR3 loop is CASSLTGEPNTEAFF. Here the CDR3 DNA reads TGCGCCAGCAGCTTGACAGGGGAACCAAACACTGAAGCTTTCTTT.

This clonotype showed up just a few times. The chain links TRBV6-2 or TRBV6-3 to TRBJ2-1; D ambiguous. Trimming left V 1 base short and J 6 bases short, with 7 bases between. The CDR3 loop spans 13 amino acids. The germline V gene has CDR1 MNHEY and CDR2 SVGEGT. CDR3 sequence: CASSYLGSNEQFF. DNA of the CDR3: TGTGCCAGCAGTTACTTGGGATCCAATGAGCAGTTCTTC.

This clonotype was seen only a few times. The chain is built from TRBV29-1 and TRBJ2-5; perhaps TRBD1 as D (5 bases). The germline V gene encodes CDR1 SQVTM and CDR2 ANQGSEA. There are 13 residues in the CDR3. The V and J ends lost 1 base and 5 bases respectively, with 11 bases between them. The CDR3 DNA sequence: TGCAGCGTTGAAGTAGGGGTGGAGGAGACCCAGTACTTC. Translating gives CSVEVGVEETQYF.

The chain carries TRBV12-3 or TRBV12-4 and TRBJ2-3, with 7 bases lining up with TRBD1. The junction had 7 bases not matched to a gene; V was cut back by 5 bases and J by 2 bases. The CDR3 runs to 15 residues. The CDR3 DNA reads TGTGCCAGCAGTGGCGACAGGGACGTCACAGATACGCAGTATTTT. This encodes CASSGDRDVTDTQYF.

This clonotype was detected only a few times. J is TRBJ1-5 and V is TRBV27; no clear D gene. The ends were cut back, 3 bases at V and 0 bases at J, with 9 bases in the middle. Germline-derived CDR1 and CDR2 are MNHEY and SMNVEV (reference sequence). The CDR3 consists of 15 residues. CDR3 bases: TGTGCCAGCAGTTTCGCGGGGTCTAGCAATCAGCCCCAGCATTTT. Translated, it gives CASSFAGSSNQPQHF.

This clonotype was found a few times. The chain has TRBV6-1 and TRBJ2-1; 8 bases line up with TRBD2. Trimming took 2 bases from V and 4 from J; bases not matched to a gene: 4. Germline V lookup: CDR1 MNHNS, CDR2 SASEGT. This CDR3 comprises 15 residues. CDR3 nucleotide sequence: TGTGCCAGCAGTGAAAGCGGGGGCACATACAATGAGCAGTTCTTC. Translating it yields CASSESGGTYNEQFF.

V usage is TRBV29-1 and J usage is TRBJ2-3; TRBD2 agrees at 7 bases. V shed 7 bases, J shed 4 bases, and the junction held 8 bases outside the gene matches. CDR3 length: 13 amino acids. Germline V lookup: CDR1 SQVTM, CDR2 ANQGSEA. This chain's CDR3 is CSARAGYADTQYF. CDR3 in DNA: TGCAGCGCCCGAGCGGGATACGCAGATACGCAGTATTTT.

Many counts were recorded for this clonotype. The genes are TRBV29-1 and TRBJ2-7; 12 positions match TRBD2. Per the germline V gene, CDR1 is SQVTM and CDR2 is ANQGSEA. The CDR3 covers 14 residues. V was pared by 3 bases and J by 3 bases, with 3 bases of the junction left unmatched. The CDR3 sequence: CSVETSGGNYEQYF. Here the CDR3 DNA reads TGCAGCGTTGAGACTAGCGGGGGAAACTACGAGCAGTACTTC.

The V gene is TRBV3-1, the J gene TRBJ2-1; 7 bases agree with TRBD2. The germline V gene has CDR1 LGHDT and CDR2 YNNKEL (reference sequence). The CDR3 has 17 amino acids. With 0 bases clipped from V and 2 bases from J, the junction kept 7 bases outside the gene matches. CDR3: CASSQDWASGAYNEQFF. DNA for the CDR3: TGTGCCAGCAGCCAAGATTGGGCTAGCGGAGCCTACAATGAGCAGTTCTTC.

The table lists this clonotype with a few counts. This sequence joins TRBV20-1 and TRBJ2-7, with D hard to call. The germline CDR1 and CDR2 sequences are DFQATT and SNEGSKA (reference sequence). The CDR3 is 14 amino acids. Trimming took off 6 bases at V and 0 bases at J, with 15 bases between the two ends. The CDR3 DNA reads as TGCAGTGCCCCCCCCGCCGCCCTCTCCTACGAGCAGTACTTC. Its translation is CSAPPAALSYEQYF.

Concerning this clonotype itself: The germline gene is not matched at one end of the junction; a read error may be the cause. The chain uses TRBV5-8 and TRBJ2-5; TRBD1 might be the D (5 bases). Germline assignment: CDR1 SGHTS and CDR2 YDEGEE. The CDR3 runs to 14 residues. The CDR3 nucleotides read TGTGCCGGCAGCACACAACAGGAGAAAGAGACCCAGTACTTC. It is translated as CAGSTQQEKETQYF.

This chain joins TRBV29-1 and TRBJ2-7; D is undetermined. V was shortened by 4 bases and J by 5 bases, with 15 bases between the two germline ends. Germline CDR1 reads SQVTM; CDR2 reads ANQGSEA. The CDR3 is 13 amino acids. CDR3 region: CSVGRLVGDEQYF. DNA for the CDR3: TGCAGCGTTGGGCGGCTAGTTGGGGACGAGCAGTACTTC.

J is TRBJ2-6 and V is TRBV6-5, with 8 bases lining up with TRBD2. V lost 0 bases and J lost 0; bases outside the gene matches: 1. This CDR3 is built from 17 residues. Germline V gives CDR1 MNHEY, CDR2 SVGAGI. In DNA, the CDR3 is TGTGCCAGCAGTTACTCGACTAGCGTCTCTGGGGCCAACGTCCTGACTTTC. Its translation: CASSYSTSVSGANVLTF.

The chain combines TRBV6-2 or TRBV6-3 with TRBJ2-4; D gene uncertain. The DNA end is a closer match to TRBJ2-7, so the J assignment may be wrong. Germline V gene data show CDR1 as MNHEY and CDR2 as SVGEGT. The CDR3 length is 15 residues. The chain's CDR3 is CASSTGSSVPYEQYF. In DNA form, the CDR3 reads TGTGCCAGCAGCACGGGTAGTTCCGTTCCCTACGAGCAGTACTTC.

J is TRBJ1-2 and V is TRBV19; TRBD1 might be the D (5 bases). The CDR3 runs 14 residues. CDR1 and CDR2 (germline): LNHDA, SQIVND (reference sequence). The V gene lost 3 bases and the J gene lost 3 bases, with 11 bases spanning the gap. The CDR3 bases are TGTGCCAGTAGTATTAGCTGGGACGACTATGGCTACACCTTC. Its protein product is CASSISWDDYGYTF.

This clonotype appeared a few times. The chain links TRBV10-3 to TRBJ1-1, with 9 bases lining up with TRBD1. The J segment lost 5 bases and the V segment lost 4 bases, leaving 8 bases of the junction unmatched. Germline lookup yields CDR1 ENHRY and CDR2 SYGVKD. This CDR3 has 15 residues. The CDR3 spells CAISARTGDETEAFF. In DNA form, the CDR3 reads TGTGCCATCAGTGCCAGGACAGGGGACGAAACTGAAGCTTTCTTT.

This sequence joins TRBV20-1 and TRBJ2-1; 9 bases are a match to TRBD2. After removal of 1 base from V and 0 bases from J, the junction contained 7 bases not matched to a gene. The CDR3 has 17 amino acids. Germline CDR1 DFQATT, CDR2 SNEGSKA (reference sequence). CDR3 region: CSARVVAGGSSYNEQFF. The CDR3 DNA sequence: TGCAGTGCTAGAGTCGTTGCGGGAGGGAGCTCCTACAATGAGCAGTTCTTC.

V gene TRBV6-6 combines with J gene TRBJ1-1; D is ambiguous. The CDR3 totals 14 residues. Germline V CDR1 and CDR2: MNHNY, SVGAGI (reference sequence). V was shortened by 5 bases and J by 4 bases, with 14 bases between the two germline ends. The CDR3 loop reads CASSLRRMSTEAFF. The CDR3 DNA reads TGTGCCAGCAGTCTCCGAAGGATGAGCACTGAAGCTTTCTTT.

V gene TRBV7-8 combines with J gene TRBJ1-1; TRBD1 is a possible D gene (6 bases). With 9 bases removed from V and 5 bases from J, the gap between germline ends came to 13 bases. Germline CDR1 SGHVS, CDR2 FQNEAQ. The CDR3 extends over 12 amino acids. In DNA form, the CDR3 reads TGTGCCAGTAGTAGAGGGGGGACTGAAGCTTTCTTT. Translating gives CASSRGGTEAFF.

This clonotype has more than one count but fewer than ten. J is TRBJ2-3 and V is TRBV28, with D perhaps given as TRBD1 or TRBD2 (10 bases each). CDR3 size: 21 residues. The germline V gene encodes CDR1 MDHEN and CDR2 SYDVKM. Deletions cut 6 bases from V and 2 bases from J, with 33 bases between. CDR3 DNA sequence: TGTGCCAGCAGACCAACCAGGGACAGGGGAAGACTAGCGGGTCCCACAGATACGCAGTATTTT. It yields the protein CASRPTRDRGRLAGPTDTQYF.

The rearrangement joins TRBV29-1 to TRBJ1-1; D ambiguous. V was clipped by 7 bases and J by 0 bases, with 15 bases between them. Germline CDR1 and CDR2: SQVTM and ANQGSEA. The CDR3 is 14 residues long. The CDR3 coding sequence is TGCAGCGCAGGAAAGATGATAATGAACACTGAAGCTTTCTTT. It is translated as CSAGKMIMNTEAFF.

This clonotype was observed many times. The chain combines TRBV12-3 or TRBV12-4 with TRBJ2-7; possible D gene TRBD2, 6 bases. The V and J ends lost 6 bases and 6 bases respectively, with 9 bases between them. The CDR3 runs to 11 residues. As DNA, the CDR3 is TGTGCCAGCAGCTTGGAGGGCGAGCAGTACTTC. Amino acids: CASSLEGEQYF.

The table lists this clonotype with a few counts. J is TRBJ2-1 and V is TRBV18, with D possibly being TRBD2 (6 bases). In germline, CDR1 is KGHSH, CDR2 LQKENI. Trimming took 3 bases from V and 5 from J, leaving 8 bases between them. The CDR3 length is 13 residues. The CDR3 coding sequence is TGTGCCAGCTCACCTGGACTAAACAATGAGCAGTTCTTC. Encoded protein: CASSPGLNNEQFF.

The CDR3 protein is CASSEEGESNQPQHF. In DNA, the CDR3 is TGTGCCAGCAGTGAAGAGGGGGAAAGCAATCAGCCCCAGCATTTT. The chain joins TRBV2 to TRBJ1-5; a possible D gene is TRBD1 (6 bases). This CDR3 contains 15 residues. Trimming took 1 base from V and 1 from J, leaving 8 bases between them. Germline CDR1 SNHLY, CDR2 FYNNEI.

This chain joins TRBV2 and TRBJ1-2; unclear D gene. V was cut by 1 base and J by 3 bases, with 12 bases left in between. The CDR3 is 15 residues long. The V gene's germline CDR1 is SNHLY and CDR2 FYNNEI. The CDR3 DNA follows: TGTGCCAGCAGTGAAGAAGACTACGGAGACTATGGCTACACCTTC. Translation gives CASSEEDYGDYGYTF.

The V and J genes are TRBV5-1 and TRBJ2-3; 9 bases are a match to TRBD2. Germline V gives CDR1 SGHRS, CDR2 YFSETQ. V trimming: 4 bases; J trimming: 1 base; junction bases outside the gene matches: 4. This CDR3 comprises 15 residues. CDR3 coding DNA: TGCGCCAGCAGCGCTAGCGGGATTCGCACAGATACGCAGTATTTT. It translates to CASSASGIRTDTQYF.

This clonotype was seen ten or more times. This rearrangement joins TRBV28 to TRBJ1-2; tentatively, D is TRBD1 (6 bases). This CDR3 has 12 amino acids. The V end was cut by 1 base, the J end by 6 bases, with 6 bases between. CDR1 is MDHEN, CDR2 SYDVKM, per germline. The CDR3 DNA follows: TGTGCCAGCAGTTTATCAGGGGATGGCTACACCTTC. As protein: CASSLSGDGYTF.